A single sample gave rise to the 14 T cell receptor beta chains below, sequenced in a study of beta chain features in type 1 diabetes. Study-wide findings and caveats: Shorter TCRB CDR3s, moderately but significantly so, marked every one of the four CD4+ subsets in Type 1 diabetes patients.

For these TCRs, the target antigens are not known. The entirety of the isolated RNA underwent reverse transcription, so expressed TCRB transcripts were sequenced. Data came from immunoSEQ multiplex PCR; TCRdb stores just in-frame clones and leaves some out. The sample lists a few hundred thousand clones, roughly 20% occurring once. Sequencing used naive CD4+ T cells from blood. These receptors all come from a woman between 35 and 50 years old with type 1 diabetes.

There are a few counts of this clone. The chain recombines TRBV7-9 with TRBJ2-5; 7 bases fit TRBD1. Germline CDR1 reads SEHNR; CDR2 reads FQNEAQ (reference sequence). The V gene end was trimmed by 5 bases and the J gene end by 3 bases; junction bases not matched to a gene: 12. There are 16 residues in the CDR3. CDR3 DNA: TGTGCCAGCAGCCAACCGACAGGGACGATGGAAGAGACCCAGTACTTC. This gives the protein CASSQPTGTMEETQYF.

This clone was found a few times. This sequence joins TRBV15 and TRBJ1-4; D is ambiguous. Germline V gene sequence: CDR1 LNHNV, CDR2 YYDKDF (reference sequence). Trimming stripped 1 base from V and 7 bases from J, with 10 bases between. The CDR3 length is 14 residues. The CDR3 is CATSRVKHGEKLFF. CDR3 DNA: TGTGCCACCAGCAGAGTAAAGCATGGTGAAAAACTGTTTTTT.

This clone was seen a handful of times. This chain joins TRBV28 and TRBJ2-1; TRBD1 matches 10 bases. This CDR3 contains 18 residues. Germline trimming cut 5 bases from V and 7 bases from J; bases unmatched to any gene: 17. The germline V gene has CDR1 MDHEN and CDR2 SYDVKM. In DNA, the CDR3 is TGTGCCAGCAGTCCCCTCGTTCTGACAGGGGGCGCTGGGAATGAGCAGTTCTTC. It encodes CASSPLVLTGGAGNEQFF. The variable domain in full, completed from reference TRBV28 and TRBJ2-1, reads DVKVTQSSRYLVKRTGEKVFLECVQDMDHENMFWYRQDPGLGLRLIYFSYDVKMKEKGDIPEGYSVSREKKERFSLILESASTNQTSMYLCASSPLVLTGGAGNEQFFGPGTRLTVL.

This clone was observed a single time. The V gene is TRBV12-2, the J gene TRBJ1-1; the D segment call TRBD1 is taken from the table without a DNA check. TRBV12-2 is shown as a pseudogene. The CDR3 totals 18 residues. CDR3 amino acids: CASRLDGQSDGEDTEAFF. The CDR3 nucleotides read TGTGCAAGTCGCCTCGATGGACAGAGTGATGGAGAGGACACTGAAGCTTTCTTT.

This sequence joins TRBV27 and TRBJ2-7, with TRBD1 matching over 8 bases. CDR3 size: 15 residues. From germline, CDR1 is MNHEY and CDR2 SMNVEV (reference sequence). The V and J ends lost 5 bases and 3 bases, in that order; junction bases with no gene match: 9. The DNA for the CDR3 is TGTGCCAGCAGTACACAGGGGGAAGCTGACTACGAGCAGTACTTC. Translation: CASSTQGEADYEQYF.

The CDR3 loop is CASSLARGGRSNEQFF. The DNA of the CDR3 is TGTGCCAGCAGCTTGGCTCGGGGAGGTAGGAGCAATGAGCAGTTCTTC. This chain joins TRBV5-4 and TRBJ2-1, with a weak D call TRBD2 (6 bases). V was shortened by 0 bases and J by 6 bases, with 16 bases between the two germline ends. The CDR3 is 16 residues long. CDR1 is SGHNT and CDR2 is YYREEE in the germline V gene (reference sequence).

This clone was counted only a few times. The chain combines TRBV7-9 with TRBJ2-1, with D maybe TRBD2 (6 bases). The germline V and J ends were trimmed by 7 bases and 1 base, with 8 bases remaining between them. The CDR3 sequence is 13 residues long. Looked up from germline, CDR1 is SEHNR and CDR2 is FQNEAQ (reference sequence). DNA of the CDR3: TGTGCCAGCAAGGAGGGGTCCTACAATGAGCAGTTCTTC. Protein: CASKEGSYNEQFF.

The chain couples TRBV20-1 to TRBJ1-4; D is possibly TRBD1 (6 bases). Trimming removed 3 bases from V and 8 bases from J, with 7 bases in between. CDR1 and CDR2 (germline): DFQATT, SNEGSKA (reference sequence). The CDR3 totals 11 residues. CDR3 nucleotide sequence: TGCAGTGCTAGGACAGGCGAAAAACTGTTTTTT. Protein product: CSARTGEKLFF.

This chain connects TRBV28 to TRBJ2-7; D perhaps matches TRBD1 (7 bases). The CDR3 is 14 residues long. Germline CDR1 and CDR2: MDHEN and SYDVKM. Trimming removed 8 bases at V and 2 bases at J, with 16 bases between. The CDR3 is CASVAGQTTYEQYF. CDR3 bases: TGTGCCAGCGTCGCGGGACAGACTACCTACGAGCAGTACTTC.

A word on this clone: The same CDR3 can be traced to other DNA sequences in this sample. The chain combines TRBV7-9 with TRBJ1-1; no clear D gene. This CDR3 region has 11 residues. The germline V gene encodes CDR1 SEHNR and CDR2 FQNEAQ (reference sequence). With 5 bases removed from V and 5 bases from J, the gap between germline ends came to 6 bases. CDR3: CASSRGTEAFF. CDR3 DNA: TGTGCCAGCAGCCGAGGAACTGAAGCTTTCTTT.

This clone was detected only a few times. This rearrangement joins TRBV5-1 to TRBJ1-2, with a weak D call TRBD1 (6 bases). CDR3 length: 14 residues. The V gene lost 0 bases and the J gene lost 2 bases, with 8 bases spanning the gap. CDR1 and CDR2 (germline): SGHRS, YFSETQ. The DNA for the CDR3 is TGCGCCAGCAGCTTGGATGGACAGAACTATGGCTACACCTTC. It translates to CASSLDGQNYGYTF.

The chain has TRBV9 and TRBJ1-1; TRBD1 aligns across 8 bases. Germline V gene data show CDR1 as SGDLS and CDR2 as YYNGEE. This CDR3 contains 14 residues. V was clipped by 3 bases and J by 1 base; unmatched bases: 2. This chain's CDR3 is CASSAGTGNTEAFF. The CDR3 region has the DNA TGTGCCAGCAGCGCCGGGACAGGGAACACTGAAGCTTTCTTT.

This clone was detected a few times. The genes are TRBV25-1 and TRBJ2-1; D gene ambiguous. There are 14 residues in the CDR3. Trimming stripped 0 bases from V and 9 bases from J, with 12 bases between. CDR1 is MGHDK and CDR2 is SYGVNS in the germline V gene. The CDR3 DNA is TGTGCCAGCAGTGAATACCCCCGCTCGAGTGAGCAGTTCTTC. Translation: CASSEYPRSSEQFF.

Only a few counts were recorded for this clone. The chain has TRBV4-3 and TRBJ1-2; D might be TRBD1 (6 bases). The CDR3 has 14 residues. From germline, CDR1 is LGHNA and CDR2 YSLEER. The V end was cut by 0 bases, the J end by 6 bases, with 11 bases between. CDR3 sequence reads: CASSQERQADGYTF. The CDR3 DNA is TGCGCCAGCAGCCAAGAACGACAGGCCGATGGCTACACCTTC.